These 26 T cell receptor beta chains were sequenced from one sample in a study of cytomegalovirus exposure and HLA in healthy donors. PCR involved 60 Vbeta and 13 Jbeta primers. Assay: immunoSEQ multiplex PCR; the TCRdb copy retains only in-frame clones and omits some. The table lists around 25,000 clones, approximately 75% of them singletons. Sequences were obtained from PBMCs. The receptors come from a male donor in good health and CMV-seronegative.

The CDR3 region has the DNA TGTGCCAGCACCTTAGGGCCAGCGGGGGCCTACGAGCAGTACTTC. This encodes CASTLGPAGAYEQYF. The chain recombines TRBV28 with TRBJ2-7; 8 bases align to TRBD2. Germline-derived CDR1 and CDR2 are MDHEN and SYDVKM. J was trimmed by 2 bases and V by 7 bases; bases with no gene match: 10. The CDR3 runs to 15 residues.

The chain couples TRBV9 to TRBJ2-1; 10 nucleotides line up with TRBD2. J was trimmed by 7 bases and V by 3 bases; bases with no gene match: 10. The CDR3 runs 16 residues. Germline CDR1 is SGDLS and CDR2 is YYNGEE. The CDR3 DNA is TGTGCCAGCAGCGCCCTACTAGCGGGAAAGATTAATGAGCAGTTCTTC. It specifies CASSALLAGKINEQFF.

This chain uses TRBV6-4 with TRBJ2-2; TRBD2 might be the D (6 bases). V was shortened by 2 bases and J by 4 bases, with 14 bases between the two germline ends. Germline V gives CDR1 MRHNA, CDR2 SNTAGT. The CDR3 runs to 16 residues. The CDR3 DNA reads as TGTGCCAGCAGTGACAAGGCGGGGACGGGCACCGGGGAGCTGTTTTTT. This encodes CASSDKAGTGTGELFF.

V usage is TRBV6-6 and J usage is TRBJ2-7; perhaps TRBD2 as D (6 bases). The V gene lost 6 bases and the J gene lost 3 bases, with 15 bases spanning the gap. The CDR3 consists of 14 residues. Germline loops: CDR1 MNHNY, CDR2 SVGAGI (reference sequence). The CDR3 loop is CASSRVSGGYEQYF. CDR3 DNA sequence: TGTGCCAGCAGCCGTGTTAGCGGAGGCTACGAGCAGTACTTC.

The rearrangement joins TRBV4-2 to TRBJ2-3, with D possibly being TRBD2 (6 bases). Trimming left V 3 bases short and J 3 bases short, with 13 bases between. This CDR3 comprises 15 residues. The germline CDR1 and CDR2 sequences are LGHNA and YNFKEQ. The CDR3 sequence: CASSQTAGTTDTQYF. The CDR3 DNA reads as TGTGCCAGCAGCCAGACGGCGGGAACGACAGATACGCAGTATTTT.

The V and J genes are TRBV19 and TRBJ2-1, with 8 positions matching TRBD2. CDR3 length equals 15 residues. The junction had 10 bases not matched to a gene; V was cut back by 4 bases and J by 8 bases. The germline V gene encodes CDR1 LNHDA and CDR2 SQIVND (reference sequence). The CDR3 nucleotides read TGTGCCAGTAGTAGATCTAGCGGGTCCTTCGATGAGCAGTTCTTC. Amino acid sequence: CASSRSSGSFDEQFF.

In its sample, this clone was seen a few times. The chain is built from TRBV6-5 and TRBJ1-1, with a tentative D call TRBD1 (6 bases). The germline V gene has CDR1 MNHEY and CDR2 SVGAGI. The CDR3 runs to 16 residues. Trimming pared 3 bases from V and 8 bases from J, leaving 22 bases between. The CDR3 is CASSYAGGDRMREAFF. CDR3 nucleotide sequence: TGTGCCAGCAGTTATGCGGGGGGCGATAGAATGCGGGAAGCTTTCTTT.

The CDR3 DNA reads as TGTGCCAGCAGTTTTGTTCTAGCGCTCCCAAGCGCACATACGCAGTATTTT. Translation gives CASSFVLALPSAHTQYF. The chain uses TRBV28 and TRBJ2-3, with D possibly matching TRBD2 (6 bases). From germline, CDR1 is MDHEN and CDR2 SYDVKM. Trimming shortened V by 3 bases and J by 7 bases, and 23 bases separated the two germline ends. The CDR3 consists of 17 residues.

Written as DNA, the CDR3 is TGCGCCAGCAGCTTGGCAGGGACAGGGAGGGAGCAGACTGAAGCTTTCTTT. It yields the protein CASSLAGTGREQTEAFF. The chain has TRBV5-1 and TRBJ1-1, with 9 positions matching TRBD1. Germline V gives CDR1 SGHRS, CDR2 YFSETQ. J gave up 5 bases and V 0 bases, and 11 bases lay outside the gene matches. This CDR3 has 17 amino acids.

The CDR3 reads CASSARDRYQPQHF. The CDR3 DNA follows: TGTGCCAGCAGTGCCCGGGACAGATATCAGCCCCAGCATTTT. The J gene is TRBJ1-5, the V gene TRBV2; 7 bases are shared with TRBD1. Trimming at V came to 4 bases and at J to 5 bases, leaving 5 bases not matched to a gene. Germline CDR1 SNHLY, CDR2 FYNNEI. The CDR3 has 14 amino acids.

This sequence joins TRBV5-1 and TRBJ2-2; D might be TRBD2 (5 bases). CDR1 is SGHRS and CDR2 is YFSETQ in the germline V gene. This CDR3 has 14 amino acids. Trimming stripped 6 bases from V and 1 base from J, with 10 bases between. The chain's CDR3 is CASTQRENTGELFF. The CDR3 DNA reads TGCGCCAGCACTCAGAGGGAGAACACCGGGGAGCTGTTTTTT.

This clone has a single count. V gene TRBV5-4 combines with J gene TRBJ2-7; 8 nucleotides align to TRBD2. The CDR3 covers 14 residues. V lost 1 base to trimming and J lost 6 bases; unmatched junction nucleotides: 6. Germline CDR1 is SGHNT and CDR2 is YYREEE (reference sequence). In DNA, the CDR3 is TGTGCCAGCAGCTTGACGGGGGGGCTGACCGAGCAGTACTTC. Translation gives CASSLTGGLTEQYF. Complete variable domain (other parts from reference TRBV5-4 and TRBJ2-7): ETGVTQSPTHLIKTRGQQVTLRCSSQSGHNTVSWYQQALGQGPQFIFQYYREEENGRGNFPPRFSGLQFPNYSSELNVNALELDDSALYLCASSLTGGLTEQYFGPGTRLTVT.

The rearrangement uses TRBV5-1 and TRBJ2-7; TRBD2 matches 7 bases. The J segment lost 2 bases and the V segment lost 4 bases, leaving 15 bases of the junction unmatched. CDR1 is SGHRS and CDR2 is YFSETQ in the germline V gene. The CDR3 runs 17 residues. The chain's CDR3 is CASSPRSRGSGTYEQYF. CDR3 nucleotides: TGCGCCAGCAGCCCACGAAGCCGGGGGAGCGGGACCTACGAGCAGTACTTC.

This clone was seen only a few times. The chain is built from TRBV5-5 and TRBJ2-2, with a weak D call TRBD1 (5 bases). The CDR3 covers 14 residues. Trimming removed 0 bases from V and 6 bases from J, with 9 bases in between. Germline loops: CDR1 SGHKS, CDR2 YYEKEE (reference sequence). As DNA, the CDR3 is TGTGCCAGCAGCTTGGCAGGGATCGCCGGGGAGCTGTTTTTT. As protein: CASSLAGIAGELFF. Full variable domain (rest looked up from reference TRBV5-5 and TRBJ2-2): DAGVTQSPTHLIKTRGQQVTLRCSPISGHKSVSWYQQVLGQGPQFIFQYYEKEERGRGNFPDRFSARQFPNYSSELNVNALLLGDSALYLCASSLAGIAGELFFGEGSRLTVL.

The CDR3 is CASSLLILATTDTQYF. In DNA form, the CDR3 reads TGTGCCAGCAGCTTGTTAATACTAGCCACTACAGATACGCAGTATTTT. The V gene is TRBV5-4, the J gene TRBJ2-3, with D perhaps matching TRBD2 (6 bases). CDR1 SGHNT and CDR2 YYREEE come from the germline V gene (reference sequence). The CDR3 has 16 amino acids. V dropped 1 base and J dropped 3 bases, with 15 bases sitting between them.

CDR3 DNA sequence: TGTGCCTGGAAAACAGGGCTTATTCATGAAAAACTGTTTTTT. This sequence encodes CAWKTGLIHEKLFF. The V call is TRBV30, the J call TRBJ1-4; D is perhaps TRBD1 (6 bases). The CDR3 consists of 14 residues. V gave up 4 bases and J gave up 6 bases, with 15 bases separating them. Germline V gene lookup returns CDR1 GTSNPN and CDR2 SVGIG (reference sequence).

This clone occurred a few times. The J gene is TRBJ2-7, the V gene TRBV27, with D unclear. Trimming removed 0 bases at V and 3 bases at J, with 9 bases between. Germline V CDR1 and CDR2: MNHEY, SMNVEV (reference sequence). CDR3 length: 14 amino acids. In DNA form, the CDR3 reads TGTGCCAGCAGTTTATCTGGCATCTTCTACGAGCAGTACTTC. It is translated as CASSLSGIFYEQYF.

The rearrangement uses TRBV5-1 and TRBJ1-4; D unresolved. Trimming removed 5 bases at V and 8 bases at J, with 13 bases between. CDR3 length equals 13 residues. Per the germline V gene, CDR1 is SGHRS and CDR2 is YFSETQ. The CDR3 protein is CASRGTEEEKLFF. The CDR3, as DNA: TGCGCCAGCAGGGGTACGGAGGAAGAAAAACTGTTTTTT. The full variable domain, its missing parts supplied by reference TRBV5-1 and TRBJ1-4, is KAGVTQTPRYLIKTRGQQVTLSCSPISGHRSVSWYQQTPGQGLQFLFEYFSETQRNKGNFPGRFSGRQFSNSRSEMNVSTLELGDSALYLCASRGTEEEKLFFGSGTQLSVL.

The chain employs TRBV19 and TRBJ2-1; 9 nucleotides agree with TRBD2. The CDR3 extends over 13 amino acids. J lost 8 bases, V lost 10 bases, and 9 bases had no gene match. The V gene's germline CDR1 is LNHDA and CDR2 SQIVND (reference sequence). CDR3 sequence: CATSGGTNDEQFF. CDR3 coding DNA: TGTGCCACGAGCGGGGGGACCAACGATGAGCAGTTCTTC.

This clone was found once. J is TRBJ2-1 and V is TRBV18; the match to TRBD1 covers 8 bases. CDR1 and CDR2 from the germline V gene are KGHSH and LQKENI. V was pared by 3 bases and J by 8 bases, with 9 bases of the junction left unmatched. The CDR3 consists of 15 residues. As DNA, the CDR3 is TGTGCCAGCTCACCGGGCGGACAGGGCATCCATGAGCAGTTCTTC. It yields the protein CASSPGGQGIHEQFF.

This clone was found once. This chain links TRBV13 with TRBJ2-7, with 12 bases matching TRBD1. Germline CDR1 PRHDT, CDR2 FYEKMQ (reference sequence). V trimming: 1 base; J trimming: 2 bases; junction bases outside the gene matches: 12. The CDR3 length is 19 residues. The CDR3 nucleotides are TGTGCCAGCAGCTTAGAGGGGGACAGGGGGCCACCCTTTCCCTACGAGCAGTACTTC. Protein product: CASSLEGDRGPPFPYEQYF. Combining the CDR3 with reference TRBV13 and TRBJ2-7 gives the whole variable domain AAGVIQSPRHLIKEKRETATLKCYPIPRHDTVYWYQQGPGQDPQFLISFYEKMQSDKGSIPDRFSAQQFSDYHSELNMSSLELGDSALYFCASSLEGDRGPPFPYEQYFGPGTRLTVT.

The V gene is TRBV5-4, the J gene TRBJ2-6, with TRBD1 identical over 7 bases. V trimming: 3 bases; J trimming: 13 bases; junction bases outside the gene matches: 16. There are 16 residues in the CDR3. Germline CDR1 reads SGHNT; CDR2 reads YYREEE (reference sequence). The CDR3 sequence: CASSSSTGTDLGVLTF. As DNA, the CDR3 is TGTGCCAGCAGCTCCTCGACAGGGACGGATTTAGGTGTCCTGACTTTC. Supplemented by reference TRBV5-4 and TRBJ2-6, the full variable domain reads ETGVTQSPTHLIKTRGQQVTLRCSSQSGHNTVSWYQQALGQGPQFIFQYYREEENGRGNFPPRFSGLQFPNYSSELNVNALELDDSALYLCASSSSTGTDLGVLTFGAGSRLTVL.

The chain recombines TRBV6-1 with TRBJ2-5; 11 bases align to TRBD2. The DNA end lines up better with TRBJ2-7; the J call may be wrong. The CDR3 totals 17 residues. CDR1 and CDR2 from the germline V gene are MNHNS and SASEGT. CDR3 protein: CASSEIGTSGPTYEQYF. CDR3 DNA sequence: TGTGCCAGCAGTGAAATTGGGACTAGCGGTCCGACTTACGAGCAGTACTTC.

For the CDR3, the DNA is TGCGCCAGCAGCCAAGAACTAGCGGGGGGAACCTACGAGCAGTACTTC. It specifies CASSQELAGGTYEQYF. The chain carries TRBV4-1 and TRBJ2-7; 12 nucleotides line up with TRBD2. CDR3 length equals 16 residues. The V segment lost 0 bases and the J segment 2 bases; nucleotides outside the gene matches: 2. CDR1 is MGHRA and CDR2 is YSYEKL in the germline V gene.

J is TRBJ2-7 and V is TRBV5-1, with D perhaps TRBD1 (5 bases). The germline V gene has CDR1 SGHRS and CDR2 YFSETQ. This CDR3 spans 14 amino acids. V lost 4 bases to trimming and J lost 0 bases, with 11 bases between them. In DNA, the CDR3 is TGCGCCAGCAGCATGAAAGGGGACTCCTACGAGCAGTACTTC. This codes for CASSMKGDSYEQYF.

The chain has TRBV9 and TRBJ2-7; 7 nucleotides align to TRBD2. This CDR3 is built from 13 residues. Germline V gene lookup returns CDR1 SGDLS and CDR2 YYNGEE. With 0 bases clipped from V and 12 bases from J, the junction kept 9 bases outside the gene matches. CDR3 loop: CASSVDDLAVRYF. The CDR3, as DNA: TGTGCCAGCAGCGTAGATGACCTAGCGGTGAGGTACTTC.